The 32 T cell receptor beta chains below were found in one sample sequenced in a study of T cells in Graves' hyperthyroidism and ophthalmopathy. RNA transcripts yielded amplified TCR beta CDR3 regions. When the TCR CDR3 underwent first-round RT-PCR, the HTBI primer set was used. TCRdb ran MiXCR on the multiplex PCR reads and lists one entry per CDR3 protein. The data hold roughly 280,000 distinct CDR3 sequences, with about 17% observed a single time. Sequencing input: blood. The receptors come from a woman aged 60 to 75 with Graves' ophthalmopathy.

This clonotype has at least ten counts. The rearrangement links TRBV6-5 to TRBJ2-5; tentative D call: TRBD1 (6 bases). V was trimmed by 2 bases and J by 5 bases, leaving 12 bases between them. The CDR3 consists of 14 residues. Looked up from germline, CDR1 is MNHEY and CDR2 is SVGAGI. The CDR3 DNA sequence: TGTGCCAGCAGTTACGGGGGCCAGGGGGAGACCCAGTACTTC. As protein: CASSYGGQGETQYF.

V usage is TRBV28 and J usage is TRBJ2-7; 7 bases align to TRBD1. CDR3 length equals 15 residues. Germline V gives CDR1 MDHEN, CDR2 SYDVKM. V gave up 5 bases and J gave up 5 bases; unmatched junction bases: 12. The CDR3 here is CASSLLNRGRDEQYF. In DNA form, the CDR3 reads TGTGCCAGCAGTCTCCTCAACAGGGGACGGGACGAGCAGTACTTC.

Ten or more counts support this clonotype. V gene TRBV7-6 combines with J gene TRBJ2-5; 7 nucleotides match TRBD2. With V trimmed by 6 bases and J by 1 base, 8 bases remained unmatched. CDR3 size: 15 residues. Germline loops: CDR1 SGHVS, CDR2 FNYEAQ. CDR3 nucleotide sequence: TGTGCCAGCAGACCGGGAGGCCCTAGCCAAGAGACCCAGTACTTC. This encodes CASRPGGPSQETQYF.

This clonotype was counted a few times. Sequence at one end of the junction differs from germline and may be a read error. The genes are TRBV6-1 and TRBJ2-7; D is undetermined. The length of the CDR3 is 14 residues. Germline loops: CDR1 MNHNS, CDR2 SASEGT. CDR3 sequence (DNA): TGTGCCAGCAATGAAGGATGGTCTATCTACGAGCAGTACTTC. It yields the protein CASNEGWSIYEQYF.

V usage is TRBV2 and J usage is TRBJ2-7; 7 nucleotides agree with TRBD1. Trimming cost V 8 bases and J 8 bases; bases outside gene matches: 9. Germline lookup yields CDR1 SNHLY and CDR2 FYNNEI. The CDR3 is 12 residues long. The CDR3 spells CASRQGRYKQYF. CDR3 nucleotides: TGTGCCAGCCGACAGGGCCGGTACAAGCAGTACTTC.

This clonotype was found many times. V gene TRBV6-2 or TRBV6-3 combines with J gene TRBJ2-1, with TRBD2 matching 7 bases. The V gene end was trimmed by 5 bases and the J gene end by 0 bases; junction bases not matched to a gene: 4. Germline CDR1 MNHEY, CDR2 SVGEGT. The CDR3 spans 15 residues. The CDR3 is CASSSGAPSYNEQFF. The CDR3 coding sequence is TGTGCCAGCAGTAGCGGGGCCCCCTCCTACAATGAGCAGTTCTTC.

This clonotype was detected ten times or more. This chain uses TRBV5-1 with TRBJ2-7; 13 nucleotides agree with TRBD2. The CDR3 spans 15 residues. V gave up 4 bases and J gave up 3 bases; unmatched junction bases: 4. CDR1 is SGHRS and CDR2 is YFSETQ in the germline V gene. The CDR3 nucleotides are TGCGCCAGCAGCCGGACTAGCGGGAGTTTCTACGAGCAGTACTTC. It codes for CASSRTSGSFYEQYF.

This clonotype was counted many times. The chain is built from TRBV20-1 and TRBJ1-1, with a tentative D call TRBD1 (6 bases). CDR1 and CDR2 (germline): DFQATT, SNEGSKA (reference sequence). The CDR3 has 15 residues. Trimming shortened V by 4 bases and J by 0 bases, and 15 bases separated the two germline ends. The DNA for the CDR3 is TGCAGTGCTACCGGGCAGGGGCGGCTGAACACTGAAGCTTTCTTT. Translation: CSATGQGRLNTEAFF.

J is TRBJ2-7 and V is TRBV13; D remains ambiguous. Trimming left V 2 bases short and J 2 bases short, with 13 bases between. The CDR3 contains 15 residues. CDR1 is PRHDT, CDR2 FYEKMQ, per germline (reference sequence). CDR3 nucleotide sequence: TGTGCCAGCAGCTTAAATCCTGCTACCACCTACGAGCAGTACTTC. It yields the protein CASSLNPATTYEQYF. Based on the CDR3 plus reference TRBV13 and TRBJ2-7, the full variable domain is AAGVIQSPRHLIKEKRETATLKCYPIPRHDTVYWYQQGPGQDPQFLISFYEKMQSDKGSIPDRFSAQQFSDYHSELNMSSLELGDSALYFCASSLNPATTYEQYFGPGTRLTVT.

The chain employs TRBV4-1 and TRBJ1-2; D may be TRBD1 (6 bases). Between the trimmed V and J ends, which lost 0 bases and 5 bases, there was a span of 16 bases. CDR3 size: 16 residues. CDR1 is MGHRA, CDR2 YSYEKL, per germline. The CDR3 here is CASSQDIGRGSYGYTF. CDR3 nucleotides: TGCGCCAGCAGCCAAGATATCGGCAGGGGAAGTTATGGCTACACCTTC.

A note on this clonotype: A much larger clone is a single base away; this may be a read error. In DNA form, the CDR3 reads TGTGCCATCATTGGACAGGGCGTTGATGGCTACACCTTC. Amino acid sequence: CAIIGQGVDGYTF. V is TRBV10-3 and J is TRBJ1-2, with TRBD1 matching 8 bases. The CDR3 loop spans 13 amino acids. V lost 7 bases, J lost 6 bases, and 7 bases stayed unmatched. Germline V gives CDR1 ENHRY, CDR2 SYGVKD.

This clonotype came up many times. The chain employs TRBV11-2 and TRBJ2-3, with TRBD2 matching 8 bases. The CDR3 is 16 residues long. CDR1 SGHAT and CDR2 FQNNGV come from the germline V gene. V lost 4 bases to trimming and J lost 3 bases; unmatched junction nucleotides: 9. The CDR3 reads CASSSFSRLATDTQYF. For the CDR3, the DNA is TGTGCCAGCAGCTCTTTCTCTCGACTAGCGACAGATACGCAGTATTTT.

This clonotype occurred a few times. The CDR3 coding sequence is TGTGCCAGCGGCGGACTAGCTACGCGCTACAATGAGCAGTTCTTC. Translation gives CASGGLATRYNEQFF. V gene TRBV7-9 combines with J gene TRBJ2-1, with 8 bases aligning to TRBD2. CDR3 size: 15 residues. From germline, CDR1 is SEHNR and CDR2 FQNEAQ (reference sequence). The V and J ends lost 8 bases and 3 bases, in that order; junction bases with no gene match: 9.

Many counts were recorded for this clonotype. The chain combines TRBV28 with TRBJ1-1; 7 nucleotides line up with TRBD1. The CDR3 loop spans 16 amino acids. Germline V lookup: CDR1 MDHEN, CDR2 SYDVKM. V shed 2 bases, J shed 1 base, and the junction held 7 bases outside the gene matches. The CDR3 nucleotides read TGTGCCAGCAGTTTAAGGAGAGGGGGCGAGAACACTGAAGCTTTCTTT. Its translation: CASSLRRGGENTEAFF.

In DNA form, the CDR3 reads TGCGCCAGCAGCCGTACCGGGACAGGGGCTGAAAAACTGTTTTTT. Its protein product is CASSRTGTGAEKLFF. The chain joins TRBV5-1 to TRBJ1-4, with TRBD1 identical over 10 bases. The CDR3 runs 15 residues. Germline V gene lookup returns CDR1 SGHRS and CDR2 YFSETQ. V dropped 4 bases and J dropped 7; count of bases not matched to a gene: 7. Complete variable domain (other parts from reference TRBV5-1 and TRBJ1-4): KAGVTQTPRYLIKTRGQQVTLSCSPISGHRSVSWYQQTPGQGLQFLFEYFSETQRNKGNFPGRFSGRQFSNSRSEMNVSTLELGDSALYLCASSRTGTGAEKLFFGSGTQLSVL.

The CDR3 DNA reads as TGTGCCAGCAGCTTTCGGACGGAATCCTATAATTCACCCCTCCACTTT. It encodes CASSFRTESYNSPLHF. The chain couples TRBV7-2 to TRBJ1-6; D is undetermined. The CDR3 runs 16 residues. V dropped 3 bases and J dropped 1 base, with 10 bases sitting between them. Germline CDR1 reads SGHTA; CDR2 reads FQGNSA.

In its sample, this clonotype was seen many times. The chain carries TRBV19 and TRBJ2-7; 9 bases match TRBD1. V lost 2 bases and J lost 4; bases outside the gene matches: 12. This CDR3 contains 17 residues. The germline CDR1 and CDR2 sequences are LNHDA and SQIVND (reference sequence). The CDR3 sequence: CASSITGAGQGSYEQYF. DNA of the CDR3: TGTGCCAGTAGTATAACCGGGGCGGGACAGGGTTCGTACGAGCAGTACTTC.

The chain combines TRBV28 with TRBJ2-2; the D call may be TRBD1 or TRBD2 (5 bases each). There are 17 residues in the CDR3. Trimming stripped 2 bases from V and 6 bases from J, with 19 bases between. Per germline, CDR1 MDHEN and CDR2 SYDVKM. The CDR3 coding sequence is TGTGCCAGCAGTTTAAGGCTCACGGGGCAAAAGTCCGGGGAGCTGTTTTTT. Translation: CASSLRLTGQKSGELFF. Full variable domain (missing parts from reference TRBV28 and TRBJ2-2): DVKVTQSSRYLVKRTGEKVFLECVQDMDHENMFWYRQDPGLGLRLIYFSYDVKMKEKGDIPEGYSVSREKKERFSLILESASTNQTSMYLCASSLRLTGQKSGELFFGEGSRLTVL.

Many counts were recorded for this clonotype. This rearrangement joins TRBV6-1 to TRBJ1-2; D gene uncertain. The V end was cut by 5 bases, the J end by 6 bases, with 19 bases between. The CDR3 is 15 amino acids. The germline gives CDR1 MNHNS, CDR2 SASEGT. The DNA of the CDR3 is TGTGCCAGCAGTTACCCCTCGGGAGGATTCGATGGCTACACCTTC. It encodes CASSYPSGGFDGYTF.

The V call is TRBV4-3, the J call TRBJ2-5, with D unresolved. The germline V and J ends were trimmed by 0 bases and 5 bases, with 16 bases remaining between them. Germline CDR1 reads LGHNA; CDR2 reads YSLEER. This CDR3 spans 16 amino acids. This CDR3 reads CASSQDPDGRGETQYF. CDR3 DNA: TGCGCCAGCAGCCAAGATCCCGACGGGCGTGGGGAGACCCAGTACTTC.

Many counts were recorded for this clonotype. The junction differs from germline at one of its ends, possibly a read error. The chain links TRBV2 to TRBJ1-3; a possible D gene is TRBD1 (5 bases). This CDR3 has 13 amino acids. Germline CDR1 is SNHLY and CDR2 is FYNNEI. For the CDR3, the DNA is TGTGCCAGCAGTGAACCGTTACCGGGACTTCAAGATTTT. This translates into CASSEPLPGLQDF.

This clonotype came up a few times. The chain joins TRBV5-1 to TRBJ2-5; 7 bases are a match to TRBD2. CDR1 SGHRS and CDR2 YFSETQ come from the germline V gene. V dropped 3 bases and J dropped 2; count of bases not matched to a gene: 4. The CDR3 totals 14 residues. The CDR3: CASSSPGGQETQYF. In DNA form, the CDR3 reads TGCGCCAGCAGCTCCCCGGGGGGTCAAGAGACCCAGTACTTC.

This clonotype was seen repeatedly, ten times or more. The chain employs TRBV7-8 and TRBJ2-1, with 9 bases that match TRBD2. This CDR3 contains 16 residues. CDR1 and CDR2 (germline): SGHVS, FQNEAQ. J gave up 8 bases and V 0 bases, and 8 bases lay outside the gene matches. CDR3 in DNA: TGTGCCAGCAGCTTAGCGGAGCGGGGGGCTTTGGATGAGCAGTTCTTC. This codes for CASSLAERGALDEQFF.

This chain uses TRBV5-1 with TRBJ2-7; TRBD1 agrees at 9 bases. Germline assignment: CDR1 SGHRS and CDR2 YFSETQ. The CDR3 runs to 15 residues. With V trimmed by 5 bases and J by 7 bases, 13 bases remained unmatched. The CDR3 sequence is CASRDTGGLPGEQYF. DNA of the CDR3: TGCGCCAGCAGAGATACAGGGGGCTTGCCCGGAGAGCAGTACTTC. The complete variable domain, with remaining parts taken from reference TRBV5-1 and TRBJ2-7, reads KAGVTQTPRYLIKTRGQQVTLSCSPISGHRSVSWYQQTPGQGLQFLFEYFSETQRNKGNFPGRFSGRQFSNSRSEMNVSTLELGDSALYLCASRDTGGLPGEQYFGPGTRLTVT.

The table lists this clonotype with many counts. V usage is TRBV9 and J usage is TRBJ2-5, with TRBD2 matching over 8 bases. V lost 3 bases to trimming and J lost 1 base; unmatched junction nucleotides: 2. Per the germline V gene, CDR1 is SGDLS and CDR2 is YYNGEE. This CDR3 has 14 residues. The CDR3 nucleotides read TGTGCCAGCAGCGGCGGGGGGCCCCAAGAGACCCAGTACTTC. Protein product: CASSGGGPQETQYF.

In its sample, this clonotype was seen many times. This chain links TRBV12-3 or TRBV12-4 with TRBJ1-6; possible D gene TRBD1, 5 bases. This CDR3 contains 13 residues. Trimming cost V 6 bases and J 7 bases, with 10 bases left between them. In DNA, the CDR3 is TGTGCCAGCAGCCCTAGACAGAATTCACCCCTCCACTTT. Protein sequence: CASSPRQNSPLHF.

The table lists this clonotype with many counts. V is TRBV20-1 and J is TRBJ2-3, with D possibly TRBD2 on 5 matching bases. V lost 6 bases to trimming and J lost 3 bases, with 19 bases between them. There are 15 residues in the CDR3. Germline V lookup: CDR1 DFQATT, CDR2 SNEGSKA (reference sequence). CDR3 loop: CSARSGVSLTDTQYF. The DNA for the CDR3 is TGCAGTGCCCGAAGCGGAGTTAGTTTAACAGATACGCAGTATTTT.

A few counts support this clonotype. The chain combines TRBV5-1 with TRBJ2-1; no definite D call. The CDR3 runs to 16 residues. Trimming cost V 0 bases and J 0 bases, with 10 bases left between them. CDR1 and CDR2 from the germline V gene are SGHRS and YFSETQ. CDR3 bases: TGCGCCAGCAGCTTGGATGGGATGAGCTCCTACAATGAGCAGTTCTTC. It specifies CASSLDGMSSYNEQFF.

This clonotype was picked up many times. This sequence joins TRBV20-1 and TRBJ1-1; D remains unclear. Trimming cost V 0 bases and J 1 base, with 18 bases left between them. The CDR3 loop spans 17 amino acids. CDR1 DFQATT and CDR2 SNEGSKA come from the germline V gene (reference sequence). The CDR3 coding sequence is TGCAGTGCTAGAGATTACAGAAGGCTTGTTGAGAACACTGAAGCTTTCTTT. Translation: CSARDYRRLVENTEAFF.

The sample holds a few counts of this clonotype. The genes are TRBV5-1 and TRBJ1-3; D is unresolved. V lost 0 bases, J lost 0 bases, and 13 bases lay in between. Germline CDR1 SGHRS, CDR2 YFSETQ. The CDR3 extends over 17 amino acids. The CDR3 DNA reads TGCGCCAGCAGCTTGGGACTTCTCCCGTTCTCTGGAAACACCATATATTTT. Translated, it gives CASSLGLLPFSGNTIYF.

The table lists this clonotype with many counts. The V gene is TRBV2, the J gene TRBJ2-4; tentatively, D is TRBD2 (5 bases). The ends were cut back, 3 bases at V and 0 bases at J, with 12 bases in the middle. The CDR3 is 16 amino acids. Per germline, CDR1 SNHLY and CDR2 FYNNEI. The CDR3 nucleotides read TGTGCCAGCAGTGATGGGGAGAAAATAGCCAAAAACATTCAGTACTTC. It yields the protein CASSDGEKIAKNIQYF.

The sample holds many counts of this clonotype. This chain joins TRBV5-1 and TRBJ1-2; 7 bases map to TRBD1. J gave up 5 bases and V 0 bases, and 4 bases lay outside the gene matches. This CDR3 is 14 amino acids long. CDR1 is SGHRS, CDR2 YFSETQ, per germline. The CDR3 nucleotides read TGCGCCAGCAGCTTGGAACAGGGGTTTTATGGCTACACCTTC. Protein product: CASSLEQGFYGYTF.